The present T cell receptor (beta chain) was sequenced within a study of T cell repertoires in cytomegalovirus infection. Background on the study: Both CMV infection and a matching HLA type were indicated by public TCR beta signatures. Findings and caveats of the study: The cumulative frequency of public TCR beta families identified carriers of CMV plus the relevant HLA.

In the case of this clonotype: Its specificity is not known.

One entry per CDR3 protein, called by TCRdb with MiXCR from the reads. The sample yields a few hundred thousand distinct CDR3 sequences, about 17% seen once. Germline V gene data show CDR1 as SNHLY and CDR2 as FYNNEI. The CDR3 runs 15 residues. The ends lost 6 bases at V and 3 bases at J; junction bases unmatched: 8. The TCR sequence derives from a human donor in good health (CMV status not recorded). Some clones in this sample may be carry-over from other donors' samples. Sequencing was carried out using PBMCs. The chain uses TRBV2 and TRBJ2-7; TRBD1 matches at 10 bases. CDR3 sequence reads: CASSAKTGGSYEQYF. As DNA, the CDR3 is TGTGCCAGCAGCGCAAAGACAGGGGGCAGCTACGAGCAGTACTTC.